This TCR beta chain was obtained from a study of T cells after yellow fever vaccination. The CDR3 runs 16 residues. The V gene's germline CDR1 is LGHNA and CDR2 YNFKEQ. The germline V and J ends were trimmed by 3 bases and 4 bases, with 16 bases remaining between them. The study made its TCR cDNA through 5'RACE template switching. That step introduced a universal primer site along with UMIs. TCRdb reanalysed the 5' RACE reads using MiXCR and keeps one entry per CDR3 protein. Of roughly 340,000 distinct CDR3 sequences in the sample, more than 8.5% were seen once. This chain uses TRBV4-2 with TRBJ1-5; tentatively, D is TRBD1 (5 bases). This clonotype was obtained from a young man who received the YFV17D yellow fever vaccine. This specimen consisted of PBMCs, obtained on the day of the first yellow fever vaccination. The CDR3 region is CASSHEGLPRNQPQHF. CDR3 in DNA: TGTGCCAGCAGCCATGAGGGGCTCCCGCGGAATCAGCCCCAGCATTTT.